The 20 T cell receptor beta chains below all came from one sample that was sequenced in a study of blood T cell repertoires in COVID-19. The method was immunoSEQ multiplex PCR; TCRdb's version includes in-frame clones alone and lacks a portion of them. The data hold 150,000 or so clones, with roughly 84% observed a single time. Input material: PBMCs or T cells enriched from blood (not recorded which). These receptors were collected from a man aged 50 or older who had recovered from COVID-19.

The chain is built from TRBV27 and TRBJ1-4, with 10 bases matching TRBD1. Unmatched junction bases numbered 5, after V lost 4 bases and J lost 0 bases. The CDR3 extends over 17 amino acids. Germline CDR1 MNHEY, CDR2 SMNVEV (reference sequence). The CDR3 DNA follows: TGTGCCAGCAGTTCAACCGGGACAGGGGCAACTAATGAAAAACTGTTTTTT. Its protein is CASSSTGTGATNEKLFF.

V usage is TRBV3-1 (or the pseudogene TRBV3-2) and J usage is TRBJ2-2, with 8 bases matching TRBD2. The trim removed 4 bases at V and 3 bases at J, leaving 4 bases unmatched. In germline, CDR1 is LGHDT, CDR2 YNNKEL (reference sequence). The CDR3 is 15 amino acids. The CDR3 nucleotides are TGTGCCAGCAGCCGAGCGGGGGTGTACACCGGGGAGCTGTTTTTT. It encodes CASSRAGVYTGELFF.

The chain is built from TRBV5-1 and TRBJ1-2; TRBD1 aligns across 12 bases. The CDR3 has 15 residues. Germline lookup yields CDR1 SGHRS and CDR2 YFSETQ. The V gene end was trimmed by 3 bases and the J gene end by 4 bases; junction bases not matched to a gene: 4. DNA of the CDR3: TGCGCCAGCAGCTGGGACAGGGGGCTCGGCTATGGCTACACCTTC. It codes for CASSWDRGLGYGYTF.

This chain connects TRBV27 to TRBJ1-1; D remains ambiguous. Germline V gene lookup returns CDR1 MNHEY and CDR2 SMNVEV (reference sequence). The V end lost 6 bases, the J end lost 5 bases, and 13 bases lay between the germline ends. The CDR3 has 13 amino acids. The DNA for the CDR3 is TGTGCCAGCAGGTTCCGGGGAGGGACTGAAGCTTTCTTT. This translates into CASRFRGGTEAFF.

The chain links TRBV6-5 to TRBJ2-7, with 11 bases aligning to TRBD2. This CDR3 is 15 amino acids long. Losses at the gene ends were 6 bases for V and 3 bases for J; bases not matched to a gene: 7. Germline lookup yields CDR1 MNHEY and CDR2 SVGAGI. The CDR3 nucleotides read TGTGCCAGCAGAAGAAGTAGCGGGGGGGGCTACGAGCAGTACTTC. Protein: CASRRSSGGGYEQYF.

The chain combines TRBV7-2 with TRBJ1-3, with TRBD1 identical over 10 bases. V was pared by 1 base and J by 2 bases, with 5 bases of the junction left unmatched. The CDR3 loop spans 17 amino acids. In germline, CDR1 is SGHTA, CDR2 FQGNSA. The DNA of the CDR3 is TGTGCCAGCAGCTTAGGAGGGACAGGGGCCCCTGGAAACACCATATATTTT. This translates into CASSLGGTGAPGNTIYF.

V and J are TRBV3-1 (or the pseudogene TRBV3-2) and TRBJ2-2; a possible D gene is TRBD1 (5 bases). The CDR3 spans 17 residues. Trimming removed 8 bases from V and 0 bases from J, with 19 bases in between. CDR1 LGHDT and CDR2 YNNKEL come from the germline V gene (reference sequence). CDR3 DNA: TGTGCCAGCCGAGAAGGGGCGAAGACCACGAACACCGGGGAGCTGTTTTTT. As protein: CASREGAKTTNTGELFF.

The table lists this clone with a few counts. The rearrangement joins TRBV28 to TRBJ1-1, with 8 bases lining up with TRBD1. In germline, CDR1 is MDHEN, CDR2 SYDVKM. With V trimmed by 6 bases and J by 1 base, 10 bases remained unmatched. The CDR3 has 16 residues. The CDR3 nucleotides are TGTGCCAGCAGCCAAGGCGGGACAGGTTCGAACACTGAAGCTTTCTTT. It translates to CASSQGGTGSNTEAFF.

J is TRBJ2-7 and V is TRBV7-6; D gene ambiguous. Germline V gene lookup returns CDR1 SGHVS and CDR2 FNYEAQ. This CDR3 spans 15 amino acids. V gave up 2 bases and J gave up 0 bases, with 11 bases separating them. CDR3 DNA: TGTGCCAGCAGCTTATTTGGTTCGAGCTCCTACGAGCAGTACTTC. This translates into CASSLFGSSSYEQYF.

The V and J genes are TRBV9 and TRBJ1-4; D gene uncertain. From germline, CDR1 is SGDLS and CDR2 YYNGEE. This CDR3 is 13 amino acids long. V shed 2 bases and J shed 4 bases, with 6 bases lying between them. CDR3 DNA sequence: TGTGCCAGCAGCGTGGGCTTTAATGAAAAACTGTTTTTT. Translation gives CASSVGFNEKLFF.

The V call is TRBV25-1, the J call TRBJ1-1, with 7 bases that match TRBD1. Germline V gene data show CDR1 as MGHDK and CDR2 as SYGVNS. V gave up 10 bases and J gave up 10 bases; unmatched junction bases: 21. The CDR3 covers 15 residues. The chain's CDR3 is CATEDRTNIMRRAFF. The CDR3 nucleotides are TGTGCCACGGAGGACAGGACTAATATTATGAGGAGAGCTTTCTTT.

The rearrangement links TRBV30 to TRBJ1-1, with TRBD1 identical over 7 bases. CDR3 length: 15 residues. The V and J ends lost 3 bases and 5 bases, in that order; junction bases with no gene match: 12. Looked up from germline, CDR1 is GTSNPN and CDR2 is SVGIG (reference sequence). DNA of the CDR3: TGTGCCTGGAGCAAGGCCTACAGGGGAGGTACTGAAGCTTTCTTT. Translated: CAWSKAYRGGTEAFF.

The gene calls are TRBV27 and TRBJ1-5; D is unclear. The CDR3 has 15 amino acids. V was shortened by 2 bases and J by 2 bases, with 10 bases between the two germline ends. Germline V gene data show CDR1 as MNHEY and CDR2 as SMNVEV (reference sequence). CDR3 DNA: TGTGCCAGCAGTTTACAGAGACTTGGCAATCAGCCCCAGCATTTT. Translating it yields CASSLQRLGNQPQHF.

This clone appeared a single time. At one of its ends the junction is not consistent with the germline gene, which may arise from a read error. CDR3 nucleotide sequence: TGTGCCTGGAGTGTACTGGACAGGGGTGGCTTCACCTTC. Protein: CAWSVLDRGGFTF. The chain joins TRBV30 to TRBJ1-2; 9 positions match TRBD1. The CDR3 has 13 residues. Germline-derived CDR1 and CDR2 are GTSNPN and SVGIG (reference sequence).

This chain connects TRBV10-3 to TRBJ1-2, with 7 bases lining up with TRBD1. V was clipped by 4 bases and J by 12 bases; unmatched bases: 5. Germline loops: CDR1 ENHRY, CDR2 SYGVKD. The CDR3 runs to 11 residues. The CDR3 reads CAISGTGVNTF. In DNA form, the CDR3 reads TGTGCCATCAGTGGTACAGGGGTGAACACCTTC.

The V gene is TRBV7-2, the J gene TRBJ1-2, with D possibly matching TRBD1 (6 bases). Trimming took 8 bases from V and 7 from J, leaving 11 bases between them. The CDR3 runs 11 residues. Germline lookup yields CDR1 SGHTA and CDR2 FQGNSA. The CDR3 spells CASSPGVGYTF. CDR3 coding DNA: TGTGCCAGCTCTCCAGGGGTTGGCTACACCTTC.

The chain combines TRBV7-9 with TRBJ1-6; possibly TRBD1 for D (6 bases). CDR1 and CDR2 (germline): SEHNR, FQNEAQ (reference sequence). The V gene lost 3 bases and the J gene lost 7 bases, with 13 bases spanning the gap. CDR3 length: 15 amino acids. The CDR3 loop reads CASSLRETGNSPLHF. CDR3 bases: TGTGCCAGCAGCTTGAGGGAAACAGGGAATTCACCCCTCCACTTT.

The chain links TRBV29-1 to TRBJ1-1; 7 bases fit TRBD1. Germline V gene sequence: CDR1 SQVTM, CDR2 ANQGSEA. The CDR3 contains 11 residues. V lost 5 bases and J lost 5; bases outside the gene matches: 2. CDR3 nucleotides: TGCAGCGTTCAGGGGGTTACTGAAGCTTTCTTT. Its protein is CSVQGVTEAFF. Complete variable domain (other parts from reference TRBV29-1 and TRBJ1-1): SAVISQKPSRDICQRGTSLTIQCQVDSQVTMMFWYRQQPGQSLTLIATANQGSEATYESGFVIDKFPISRPNLTFSTLTVSNMSPEDSSIYLCSVQGVTEAFFGQGTRLTVV.

The rearrangement uses TRBV19 and TRBJ1-3; D is undetermined. The germline gives CDR1 LNHDA, CDR2 SQIVND (reference sequence). The CDR3 contains 13 residues. V shed 3 bases and J shed 8 bases, with 11 bases lying between them. The CDR3 DNA sequence: TGTGCCAGTAGTATCGGCCCCGGGGACACCATATATTTT. This encodes CASSIGPGDTIYF.

This chain joins TRBV11-2 and TRBJ1-2; D may be TRBD1 (5 bases). This CDR3 spans 12 amino acids. Trimming took 5 bases from V and 6 from J, leaving 10 bases between them. Germline CDR1 reads SGHAT; CDR2 reads FQNNGV. CDR3 DNA: TGTGCCAGCAGCGCAGGACATGATGGCTACACCTTC. This encodes CASSAGHDGYTF.